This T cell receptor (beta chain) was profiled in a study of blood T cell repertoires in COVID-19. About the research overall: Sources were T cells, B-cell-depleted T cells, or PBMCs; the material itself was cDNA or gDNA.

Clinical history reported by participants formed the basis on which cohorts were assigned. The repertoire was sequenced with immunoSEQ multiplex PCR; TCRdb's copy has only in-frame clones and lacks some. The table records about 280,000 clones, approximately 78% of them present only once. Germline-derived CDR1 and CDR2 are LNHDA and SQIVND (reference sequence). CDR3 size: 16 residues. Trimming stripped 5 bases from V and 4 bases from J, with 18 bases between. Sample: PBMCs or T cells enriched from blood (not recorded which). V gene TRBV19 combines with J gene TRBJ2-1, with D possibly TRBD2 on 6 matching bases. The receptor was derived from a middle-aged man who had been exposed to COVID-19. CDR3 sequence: CASSSVASATYNEQFF. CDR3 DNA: TGTGCCAGTAGTTCCGTGGCTAGCGCGACTTACAATGAGCAGTTCTTC.